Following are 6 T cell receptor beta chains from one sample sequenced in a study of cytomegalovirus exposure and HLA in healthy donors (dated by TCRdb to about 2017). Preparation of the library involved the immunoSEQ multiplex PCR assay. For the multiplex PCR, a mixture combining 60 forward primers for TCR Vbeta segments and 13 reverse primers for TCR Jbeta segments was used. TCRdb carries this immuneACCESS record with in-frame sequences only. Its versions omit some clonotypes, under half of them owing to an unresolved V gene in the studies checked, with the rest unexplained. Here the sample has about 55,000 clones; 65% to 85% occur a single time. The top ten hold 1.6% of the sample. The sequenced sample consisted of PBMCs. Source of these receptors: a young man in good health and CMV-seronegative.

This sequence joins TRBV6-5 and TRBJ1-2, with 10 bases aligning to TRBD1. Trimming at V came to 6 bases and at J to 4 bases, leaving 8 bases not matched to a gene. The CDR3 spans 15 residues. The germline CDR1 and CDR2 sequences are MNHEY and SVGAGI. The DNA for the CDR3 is TGTGCCAGCAGGGTAGACAGGGGGCGCCCCTATGGCTACACCTTC. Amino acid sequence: CASRVDRGRPYGYTF.

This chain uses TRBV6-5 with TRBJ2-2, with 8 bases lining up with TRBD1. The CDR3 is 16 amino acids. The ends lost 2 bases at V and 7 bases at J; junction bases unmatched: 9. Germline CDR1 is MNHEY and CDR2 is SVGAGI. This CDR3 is CASSYTGQGRGGELFF. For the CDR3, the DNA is TGTGCCAGCAGTTACACCGGACAGGGAAGGGGCGGGGAGCTGTTTTTT.

The CDR3 region has the DNA TGCGCCAGCAGCCCGGGGGGACATTTCTATTCACCCCTCCACTTT. Its translation is CASSPGGHFYSPLHF. The chain combines TRBV5-1 with TRBJ1-6; tentatively, D is TRBD1 (6 bases). The germline gives CDR1 SGHRS, CDR2 YFSETQ. The V and J ends lost 4 bases and 8 bases respectively, with 16 bases between them. The CDR3 has 15 amino acids.

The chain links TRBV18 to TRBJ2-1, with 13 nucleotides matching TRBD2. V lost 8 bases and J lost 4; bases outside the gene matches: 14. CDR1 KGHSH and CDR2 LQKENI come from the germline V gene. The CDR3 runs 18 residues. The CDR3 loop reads CASALLAGGPGGYNEQFF. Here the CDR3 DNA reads TGTGCCAGCGCCTTACTAGCGGGAGGGCCCGGTGGGTACAATGAGCAGTTCTTC.

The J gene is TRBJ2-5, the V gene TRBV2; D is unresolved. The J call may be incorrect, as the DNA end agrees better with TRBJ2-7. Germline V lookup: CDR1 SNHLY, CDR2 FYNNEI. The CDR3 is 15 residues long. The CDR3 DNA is TGTGCCAGCAGGGTGGGCCTTGGCCCATTAAACGAGCAGTACTTC. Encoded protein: CASRVGLGPLNEQYF.

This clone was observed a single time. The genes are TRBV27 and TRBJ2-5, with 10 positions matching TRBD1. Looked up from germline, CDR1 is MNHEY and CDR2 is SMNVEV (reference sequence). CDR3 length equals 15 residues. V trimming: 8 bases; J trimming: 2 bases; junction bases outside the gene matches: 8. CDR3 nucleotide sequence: TGTGCCAGCGGAAAATGGGGACAGGGGCAAGAGACCCAGTACTTC. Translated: CASGKWGQGQETQYF.